Listed here is a single T cell receptor (beta chain). The antigen is not known. This specimen comes from a study of cytomegalovirus exposure and HLA in healthy donors. General study points: Sequencing depth across donors, presence/absence analyses assumed, was roughly uniform. A later analysis, which compared TCR beta chains of equal frequency, found the HLA-associated ones more clonally expanded.

In the PCR, 60 Vbeta and 13 Jbeta primers were used. Original methodology: Later analysis identified tens of millions of unique TCR beta chains, roughly 11 million shared. Sequencing was performed with immunoSEQ multiplex PCR; in TCRdb, only in-frame clones are kept and a portion is missing. V and J calls and clone size follow that table, whereas D and trimming were derived from the DNA. Of approximately 100,000 clones in the sample, about 75% were seen once. Germline loops: CDR1 LGHNA, CDR2 YNFKEQ. CDR3 length: 12 amino acids. The J segment lost 8 bases and the V segment lost 5 bases, leaving 5 bases of the junction unmatched.

The chain has TRBV4-2 and TRBJ1-2; 7 nucleotides align to TRBD1. The sequence was collected from a woman in her 40s in good health and CMV-seronegative. What was sequenced was PBMCs. The CDR3 sequence: CASSDRAKGYTF. The DNA for the CDR3 is TGTGCCAGCAGCGACAGGGCTAAAGGCTACACCTTC.